The 27 T cell receptor beta chains reported below all come from one sample, sequenced in a study of T cell repertoires in cytomegalovirus infection. Their antigens are not known. TCRdb re-derived calls from the reads in MiXCR, one entry per CDR3 protein. The repertoire holds 450,000 to 600,000 distinct CDR3 sequences, 25% to 35% seen once, with 15% to 20% in the top ten. Sequencing used cultured PBMCs, obtained from culture after CMV antigen stimulation. All receptors come from a human donor in good health (CMV status not recorded). Some clones in this sample may be carry-over from other donors' samples.

The chain recombines TRBV24-1 with TRBJ2-3; TRBD2 matches at 9 bases. CDR1 and CDR2 (germline): KGHDR, SFDVKD. The CDR3 is made up of 13 amino acids. The trim removed 10 bases at V and 1 base at J, leaving 2 bases unmatched. CDR3 in DNA: TGTGCCACACAGCGGGAGGGCACAGATACGCAGTATTTT. The encoded protein is CATQREGTDTQYF.

This clonotype has a handful of counts. The chain is built from TRBV11-3 and TRBJ2-1, with 7 bases matching TRBD2. Per germline, CDR1 SGHNT and CDR2 YENEEA. This CDR3 spans 15 amino acids. The V gene end was trimmed by 1 base and the J gene end by 3 bases; junction bases not matched to a gene: 3. The CDR3 protein is CASSLGASGYNEQFF. The CDR3 nucleotides read TGTGCCAGCAGCTTAGGGGCTAGCGGCTACAATGAGCAGTTCTTC.

The chain combines TRBV30 with TRBJ2-1, with TRBD2 matching over 16 bases. The germline V gene has CDR1 GTSNPN and CDR2 SVGIG (reference sequence). The CDR3 has 12 residues. With V trimmed by 5 bases and J by 13 bases, 2 bases remained unmatched. For the CDR3, the DNA is TGTGCCTGGGGGACTAGCGGGAGGGATCAGTTCTTC. It specifies CAWGTSGRDQFF.

This clonotype was detected a few times. V usage is TRBV12-3 or TRBV12-4 and J usage is TRBJ1-2; TRBD1 matches at 7 bases. V dropped 4 bases and J dropped 5; count of bases not matched to a gene: 7. The CDR3 totals 14 residues. CDR3 DNA: TGTGCCAGCAGTTCCCGCAGGGGGGCTTATGGCTACACCTTC. This translates into CASSSRRGAYGYTF.

The chain has TRBV19 and TRBJ1-5, with a weak D call TRBD1 (5 bases). V lost 9 bases to trimming and J lost 4 bases, with 22 bases between them. Per germline, CDR1 LNHDA and CDR2 SQIVND (reference sequence). The CDR3 extends over 16 amino acids. CDR3 in DNA: TGTGCCAGCCAAACGCTAGGGGCAGCCACTAATCAGCCCCAGCATTTT. Protein sequence: CASQTLGAATNQPQHF. Looking up the rest from reference TRBV19 and TRBJ1-5 gives the full variable domain: DGGITQSPKYLFRKEGQNVTLSCEQNLNHDAMYWYRQDPGQGLRLIYYSQIVNDFQKGDIAEGYSVSREKKESFPLTVTSAQKNPTAFYLCASQTLGAATNQPQHFGDGTRLSIL.

This clonotype was counted a few times. The chain links TRBV6-5 to TRBJ2-3; a possible D gene is TRBD2 (5 bases). The CDR3 extends over 14 amino acids. In germline, CDR1 is MNHEY, CDR2 SVGAGI. V lost 6 bases and J lost 5, with 15 bases in between. CDR3 region: CASRGESPRDTQYF. As DNA, the CDR3 is TGTGCCAGCAGGGGAGAGTCCCCGAGAGATACGCAGTATTTT.

The V and J genes are TRBV7-9 and TRBJ2-2; D gene uncertain. Deletions cut 5 bases from V and 6 bases from J, with 10 bases between. Per germline, CDR1 SEHNR and CDR2 FQNEAQ (reference sequence). The CDR3 has 13 residues. Here the CDR3 reads CASSQSGSGELFF. CDR3 DNA sequence: TGTGCCAGCAGCCAGTCTGGGTCCGGGGAGCTGTTTTTT.

This clonotype has a handful of counts. An end of the junction differs from the germline gene, which may be a read error. This sequence joins TRBV7-2 and TRBJ2-1, with 9 bases identical to TRBD1. The CDR3 consists of 14 residues. CDR1 and CDR2 (germline): SGHTA, FQGNSA. The DNA for the CDR3 is TGTGCCAGCAGCTTGGACAGGGGTTACACTGAGCAGTTCTTC. This encodes CASSLDRGYTEQFF. Full variable domain (outside the CDR3, taken from reference TRBV7-2 and TRBJ2-1): GAGVSQSPSNKVTEKGKDVELRCDPISGHTALYWYRQSLGQGLEFLIYFQGNSAPDKSGLPSDRFSAERTGGSVSTLTIQRTQQEDSAVYLCASSLDRGYTEQFFGPGTRLTVL.

There are a few counts of this clonotype. The chain employs TRBV7-2 and TRBJ1-1, with 7 nucleotides matching TRBD1. The CDR3 is 14 residues long. Per germline, CDR1 SGHTA and CDR2 FQGNSA. V gave up 3 bases and J gave up 2 bases; unmatched junction bases: 3. CDR3 region: CASSFSGGNTEAFF. In DNA, the CDR3 is TGTGCCAGCAGCTTCTCAGGGGGTAACACTGAAGCTTTCTTT. The full variable domain, its missing parts supplied by reference TRBV7-2 and TRBJ1-1, is GAGVSQSPSNKVTEKGKDVELRCDPISGHTALYWYRQSLGQGLEFLIYFQGNSAPDKSGLPSDRFSAERTGGSVSTLTIQRTQQEDSAVYLCASSFSGGNTEAFFGQGTRLTVV.

This clonotype has only a few counts. The gene calls are TRBV13 and TRBJ2-5; tentative D call: TRBD2 (6 bases). Germline assignment: CDR1 PRHDT and CDR2 FYEKMQ (reference sequence). Trimming removed 1 base at V and 5 bases at J, with 17 bases between. This CDR3 has 16 residues. The CDR3 region is CASSLAPPPGEETQYF. In DNA form, the CDR3 reads TGTGCCAGCAGCTTAGCGCCACCCCCGGGGGAGGAGACCCAGTACTTC.

This sequence joins TRBV19 and TRBJ2-3; TRBD2 aligns across 7 bases. V was pared by 10 bases and J by 6 bases, with 10 bases of the junction left unmatched. The CDR3 spans 13 residues. Germline loops: CDR1 LNHDA, CDR2 SQIVND (reference sequence). For the CDR3, the DNA is TGTGCCACCCCGGGGAAGCGGGACGATACGCAGTATTTT. Protein sequence: CATPGKRDDTQYF.

The chain carries TRBV12-3 or TRBV12-4 and TRBJ2-2; 12 nucleotides line up with TRBD2. V lost 2 bases to trimming and J lost 1 base; unmatched junction nucleotides: 8. CDR3 length: 19 amino acids. CDR3 nucleotide sequence: TGTGCCAGCAGTTTACGGGCTAGCGGGAGGGTGAGGAACACCGGGGAGCTGTTTTTT. It specifies CASSLRASGRVRNTGELFF.

The chain uses TRBV5-1 and TRBJ1-1; D is uncertain. The V and J ends lost 0 bases and 4 bases respectively, with 10 bases between them. Germline V gene lookup returns CDR1 SGHRS and CDR2 YFSETQ. The CDR3 contains 14 residues. The CDR3 DNA sequence: TGCGCCAGCAGCTTGGGCAGGAGCGGCACTGAAGCTTTCTTT. This sequence encodes CASSLGRSGTEAFF.

In its sample, this clonotype was seen a few times. The J gene is TRBJ2-1, the V gene TRBV27, with TRBD1 as a possible D gene (5 bases). The V and J ends lost 6 bases and 5 bases respectively, with 20 bases between them. The CDR3 contains 16 residues. Per the germline V gene, CDR1 is MNHEY and CDR2 is SMNVEV (reference sequence). CDR3 DNA: TGTGCCAGCAGACCTAGGGGCTTCGGAACTGACAATGAGCAGTTCTTC. As protein: CASRPRGFGTDNEQFF.

The table lists this clonotype with a few counts. The chain joins TRBV24-1 to TRBJ2-2, with TRBD2 matching over 10 bases. This CDR3 is 17 amino acids long. J was trimmed by 6 bases and V by 4 bases; bases with no gene match: 10. Germline CDR1 is KGHDR and CDR2 is SFDVKD. CDR3 loop: CATSDPSGRALAGELFF. The CDR3, as DNA: TGTGCCACCAGTGACCCCAGCGGGAGGGCCCTCGCCGGGGAGCTGTTTTTT.

This clonotype was picked up a small number of times. The chain uses TRBV18 and TRBJ2-6; TRBD1 matches 7 bases. The V segment lost 0 bases and the J segment 0 bases; nucleotides outside the gene matches: 5. The CDR3 has 18 amino acids. Germline V lookup: CDR1 KGHSH, CDR2 LQKENI. In DNA form, the CDR3 reads TGTGCCAGCTCACCACCGGGACAGCCAAACTCTGGGGCCAACGTCCTGACTTTC. Translated: CASSPPGQPNSGANVLTF.

This clonotype was counted many times. V usage is TRBV7-8 and J usage is TRBJ2-7, with 9 nucleotides matching TRBD1. Unmatched junction bases numbered 9, after V lost 0 bases and J lost 9 bases. The CDR3 extends over 15 amino acids. Germline V lookup: CDR1 SGHVS, CDR2 FQNEAQ. Written as DNA, the CDR3 is TGTGCCAGCAGCTTAGCGGCGGGACAGGGCTTCGCGCAGTACGTC. This translates into CASSLAAGQGFAQYV.

This clonotype was observed a handful of times. V is TRBV12-3 or TRBV12-4 and J is TRBJ2-2; 7 bases map to TRBD1. V lost 7 bases, J lost 5 bases, and 4 bases stayed unmatched. The CDR3 has 13 residues. The CDR3 is CASIYRGTGELFF. The CDR3 DNA reads as TGTGCCAGCATCTACAGGGGTACCGGGGAGCTGTTTTTT.

This clonotype was seen more than once but under ten times. V and J are TRBV5-5 and TRBJ2-5, with 7 bases that match TRBD2. J gave up 3 bases and V 4 bases, and 15 bases lay outside the gene matches. The CDR3 has 17 residues. Per the germline V gene, CDR1 is SGHKS and CDR2 is YYEKEE (reference sequence). The CDR3 spells CASSPDHGRGIKETQYF. As DNA, the CDR3 is TGTGCCAGCAGCCCCGACCATGGGCGGGGGATAAAAGAGACCCAGTACTTC.

In its sample, this clonotype was seen a few times. The chain recombines TRBV5-6 with TRBJ2-5, with 8 bases identical to TRBD2. The V and J ends lost 0 bases and 2 bases, in that order; junction bases with no gene match: 9. Germline V gene data show CDR1 as SGHDT and CDR2 as YYEEEE. The CDR3 is made up of 17 amino acids. CDR3 amino acids: CASSLESSGRDQETQYF. In DNA form, the CDR3 reads TGTGCCAGCAGCTTGGAATCCAGCGGGAGAGATCAAGAGACCCAGTACTTC.

The rearrangement links TRBV19 to TRBJ2-7, with 7 bases identical to TRBD1. This CDR3 is built from 14 residues. Unmatched junction bases numbered 7, after V lost 3 bases and J lost 5 bases. In germline, CDR1 is LNHDA, CDR2 SQIVND (reference sequence). DNA of the CDR3: TGTGCCAGTAGTATGACCTGGGACAGCCACGAGCAGTACGTC. Amino acid sequence: CASSMTWDSHEQYV.

This clonotype showed up just a few times. This sequence joins TRBV12-3 or TRBV12-4 and TRBJ2-5; 7 bases align to TRBD1. This CDR3 is 14 amino acids long. V was clipped by 4 bases and J by 4 bases; unmatched bases: 6. In DNA, the CDR3 is TGTGCCAGCAGTTCCGACAGGGTAGGAGAGACCCAGTACTTC. It yields the protein CASSSDRVGETQYF.

V gene TRBV6-5 combines with J gene TRBJ1-2; D is unclear. From germline, CDR1 is MNHEY and CDR2 SVGAGI. Trimming left V 2 bases short and J 8 bases short, with 12 bases between. The CDR3 totals 13 residues. CDR3 region: CASSYGEDWGYTF. The CDR3 bases are TGTGCCAGCAGTTACGGGGAAGACTGGGGCTACACCTTC.

The V and J genes are TRBV24-1 and TRBJ2-3; 7 bases fit TRBD2. The germline V gene encodes CDR1 KGHDR and CDR2 SFDVKD. V was pared by 8 bases and J by 1 base, with 2 bases of the junction left unmatched. The CDR3 has 13 residues. CDR3 amino acids: CATKTSGTDTQYF. DNA for the CDR3: TGTGCCACCAAAACTAGCGGCACAGATACGCAGTATTTT.

The chain links TRBV12-3 or TRBV12-4 to TRBJ2-4, with D possibly matching TRBD2 (5 bases). The CDR3 extends over 11 amino acids. Trimming removed 5 bases at V and 11 bases at J, with 10 bases between. The CDR3 nucleotides read TGTGCCAGCAGTGCCGGGGAATTTCAGTACTTC. Amino acids: CASSAGEFQYF.

This chain joins TRBV4-1 and TRBJ2-2; TRBD2 matches at 7 bases. The J segment lost 6 bases and the V segment lost 4 bases, leaving 8 bases of the junction unmatched. Germline V gives CDR1 MGHRA, CDR2 YSYEKL. The CDR3 runs to 15 residues. CDR3 sequence: CASSLRAGDPGELFF. The CDR3 bases are TGCGCCAGCAGCCTTAGGGCGGGAGATCCCGGGGAGCTGTTTTTT.

This clonotype was picked up a small number of times. The chain uses TRBV4-1 and TRBJ1-6, with D perhaps TRBD1 (6 bases). This CDR3 spans 17 amino acids. Germline V lookup: CDR1 MGHRA, CDR2 YSYEKL. Trimming took off 3 bases at V and 4 bases at J, with 16 bases between the two ends. The CDR3 bases are TGCGCCAGCAGCCATTTACTCGGGACACCATATAATTCACCCCTCCACTTT. Translated: CASSHLLGTPYNSPLHF.